This T cell receptor (beta chain) originates from a study of human T cells and chemical hapten exposure. Overall study context: Patients got weekly scalp diphenylcyclopropenone doses over the roughly 24-week study.

This CDR3 has 16 amino acids. Per germline, CDR1 MNHEY and CDR2 SVGEGT. Trimming removed 2 bases from V and 4 bases from J, with 15 bases in between. Notes on the study in general: No shift was seen in TCRs above 1 in 1000 frequency with DPC sensitization.

TCRdb reprocessed the RACE reads with MiXCR, giving one entry per CDR3 protein. The profile shows some 80,000 distinct CDR3 sequences, roughly 12% of them singletons. Ten or more counts support this clonotype. Its antigen is undetermined. This sample's time point: patch test 2, 6 weeks after DPC sensitization. Regarding treatment: therapeutic diphenylcyclopropenone sensitization with weekly scalp DPC. Prior to each patch test being applied, blood was drawn. Alopecia patients between 18 and 70 years old and suitable for DPC were used as donors. This sequence was found in a man younger than 35 with alopecia areata. Some clones in this sample may be carry-over from other donors' samples. The starting material was whole blood, obtained in connection with sensitization to the hapten diphenylcyclopropenone (DPC). The chain joins TRBV6-2 or TRBV6-3 to TRBJ1-5; D not certain. The CDR3 DNA follows: TGTGCCAGCAGTTACAAGGGCCCGTCGGGGAATCAGCCCCAGCATTTT. Amino acids: CASSYKGPSGNQPQHF.